Listed here are 6 T cell receptor beta chains from one sample, sequenced in a study of a mutant IDH1 vaccine in newly diagnosed glioma (dated by TCRdb to the early 2020s). The label giving this sample's time point can be read as: week 11, during vaccination. Each vaccine dose was 300 ug of a 20-mer mutant IDH1 peptide in Montanide, given subcutaneously with topical imiquimod. Libraries came from the immunoSEQ multiplex PCR assay. Drawn from immuneACCESS, this table holds only the in-frame rearrangements with V and J called that TCRdb kept. Clones are partly lost; checked studies trace under half to an unresolved V gene and leave the rest unexplained. In all, the sample holds about 25,000 clones, and around 70% of those were seen once. The ten largest make up approximately 10% of the sample. These receptors' antigens are unknown. The sample was peripheral blood mononuclear cells (PBMCs), taken from a glioma patient whose treatment included an IDH1 peptide vaccine. These receptors were collected from a man aged 18 to 29 with glioma. Some clones in this sample may be carry-over from other donors' samples.

The rearrangement joins TRBV6-5 to TRBJ1-6, with D hard to call. The germline gives CDR1 MNHEY, CDR2 SVGAGI. This CDR3 region has 13 residues. V was trimmed by 5 bases and J by 16 bases, leaving 18 bases between them. CDR3 nucleotide sequence: TGTGCCAGCAGTCTCGAGCTGCGGACGGGACTCCACTTT. Its protein is CASSLELRTGLHF.

The rearrangement links TRBV10-3 to TRBJ2-7; weak D call: TRBD1 (6 bases). This CDR3 has 14 amino acids. Looked up from germline, CDR1 is ENHRY and CDR2 is SYGVKD. V dropped 7 bases and J dropped 6 bases, with 19 bases sitting between them. The CDR3 loop reads CAIKSRDRSSEQYF. In DNA form, the CDR3 reads TGTGCCATCAAATCGAGAGACAGGTCGAGCGAGCAGTACTTC.

This chain joins TRBV6-1 and TRBJ1-2; D is uncertain. Deletions cut 3 bases from V and 7 bases from J, with 9 bases between. This CDR3 is 12 amino acids long. Germline V gene data show CDR1 as MNHNS and CDR2 as SASEGT. Written as DNA, the CDR3 is TGTGCCAGCAGTGACCAATACGCTGGCTACACCTTC. Residues: CASSDQYAGYTF.

The chain links TRBV7-8 to TRBJ2-1; TRBD2 matches 14 bases. This CDR3 is built from 16 residues. Germline CDR1 is SGHVS and CDR2 is FQNEAQ. Trimming took 5 bases from V and 6 from J; bases not matched to a gene: 6. The chain's CDR3 is CASSTTSGGASNEQFF. The CDR3 nucleotides are TGTGCCAGCAGCACGACTAGCGGGGGGGCCTCCAATGAGCAGTTCTTC.

The sample holds one count of this clone. The chain is built from TRBV30 and TRBJ1-4; D not resolved. V was cut by 6 bases and J by 2 bases, with 16 bases left in between. This CDR3 comprises 15 residues. CDR1 GTSNPN and CDR2 SVGIG come from the germline V gene (reference sequence). CDR3 DNA: TGTGCCTGCCCAAGAGGGCGTTCGACTAATGAAAAACTGTTTTTT. Translation gives CACPRGRSTNEKLFF.

The gene calls are TRBV6-6 and TRBJ1-1; D call uncertain. V was trimmed by 0 bases and J by 1 base, leaving 6 bases between them. Germline V CDR1 and CDR2: MNHNY, SVGAGI (reference sequence). The CDR3 is 14 amino acids. In nucleotides, the CDR3 is TGTGCCAGCAGTTACTCACGAGAGAACACTGAAGCTTTCTTT. Residues: CASSYSRENTEAFF.